Sequencing of this TCR beta chain was carried out in a study of T cells in tuberculosis (dated by TCRdb to the late 2010s). Background for the entire study: In the study, CD1B tetramers and high-throughput TCR immunosequencing were combined to characterize T cells specific for the mycobacterial lipid antigen glucose monomycolate (GMM). A South African clinical cohort compared IGRA-negative adolescents, IGRA-positive adolescents with latent tuberculosis and adults with active tuberculosis, 10 to 11 per group. Points the paper makes about the study in general: Smaller NN-distances were partly driven by shorter CDR3-alpha lengths in active tuberculosis patients, and statistical significance was not reached for the TCR-beta difference. Clinical samples were selected based on which cryopreserved specimens were available, and the active tuberculosis cases were adults whereas the controls were adolescents. A classifier using the diverse GMM-specific repertoire reached about 90% accuracy (AUROC roughly 0.92), compared with approximately 70% accuracy using GEM motif frequencies. Smaller mean NN-distances to GMM-specific TCRs were observed in active tuberculosis TCR-alpha repertoires than in IGRA-negative controls, suggesting clonal expansion of GMM-specific TCRs.

V loses 4 bases of germline sequence and J loses 2 bases, and the interval between the two ends is 5 bases. The CDR3 runs 11 amino acids, cysteine and phenylalanine included. The retained sequence is limited to the CDR3, 33 bases, with the frame set at the first base. The germline V gene sets CDR1 to SQVTM and CDR2 to ANQGSEA. TCR libraries were generated with the immunoSEQ multiplex PCR assay, using TCR-beta and/or TCR-alpha/delta assays for each sample. The amplified TCR libraries were sequenced using the Illumina high-throughput platform. As for how the authors treated the data: Clustering and dimensionality reduction relied on pairwise TCRdist distances among GMM-specific receptors from T cells that were either sorted ex vivo or expanded in vitro. The score assigned to each clinical repertoire was mean NN-distance, meaning the average TCRdist to the nearest 10% of tetramer-positive reference sequences. GEM TCR motif frequency was computed as the fraction of unique TCRs matching known GEM sequences by V/J usage and CDR3 length. Linear discriminant analysis with leave-one-out cross-validation, implemented in scikit-learn, was used to classify active tuberculosis. TCRdb took over this immuneACCESS table, retaining in-frame rearrangements with V and J assigned. Such tables are incomplete; in checked studies, under half of the missing clones stem from an unresolved V gene, and the remainder is unexplained. That table gives V, J and clone size, and the DNA gave D and trimming. Here the sample has fewer than 40,000 clones; 95% to 96% occur a single time. Roughly 2.3% of the sample rests with the top ten.

Regarding this clone: It has no known antigen specificity. No clone much larger than this one lies a single base away; base qualities are absent.

At study entry, adolescents were screened for latent tuberculosis infection using a tuberculin skin test and the QuantiFERON-TB GOLD In-Tube IGRA. Immunosequencing of unsorted cryopreserved PBMC covered, on average, about 100,000 T cells per clinical donor. Eleven high schools in the Worcester region of the Western Cape, South Africa, served as enrollment sites for adolescents aged 12 to 18 years. Around 10 adolescents infected with M. tuberculosis and approximately 10 uninfected adolescents were chosen and matched for age and sex. For the adolescents, PBMC were isolated by density centrifugation from freshly drawn heparinized blood and then cryopreserved.

The sample consisted of PBMCs. The clonotype comes from a donor aged 10-30 years with latent tuberculosis or without tuberculosis infection. In this chain, TRBV29-1 is recombined with TRBJ1-1, with no D gene named confidently. CDR3 region: CSVVLNTEAFF. The DNA sequence follows: TGCAGCGTTGTGCTAAACACTGAAGCTTTCTTT. Beyond the CDR3, the reference TRBV29-1 and TRBJ1-1 genes provide the residues; the full variable domain reads: SAVISQKPSRDICQRGTSLTIQCQVDSQVTMMFWYRQQPGQSLTLIATANQGSEATYESGFVIDKFPISRPNLTFSTLTVSNMSPEDSSIYLCSVVLNTEAFFGQGTRLTVV.